This TCR beta chain was profiled in a study of T cell changes during pregnancy in multiple sclerosis. TCRdb's table, derived via immunoSEQ multiplex PCR, lists solely in-frame clones and lacks some. The table records more than 55,000 clones, roughly 87% of them present only once. Germline values: CDR1 LGHNA, CDR2 YSLEER. The V and J ends lost 4 bases and 4 bases respectively, with 19 bases between them. The CDR3 sequence is 16 residues long. The receptor was derived from a female donor in good health, enrolled as a control in a pregnancy study. The chain is built from TRBV4-3 and TRBJ1-1; possible D gene TRBD1, 5 bases. Here the sequenced sample was peripheral blood, taken in the third trimester of pregnancy. The CDR3 DNA is TGCGCCAGCAGCCCCAATACGGGGGAGTTATTCACTGAAGCTTTCTTT. This sequence encodes CASSPNTGELFTEAFF.